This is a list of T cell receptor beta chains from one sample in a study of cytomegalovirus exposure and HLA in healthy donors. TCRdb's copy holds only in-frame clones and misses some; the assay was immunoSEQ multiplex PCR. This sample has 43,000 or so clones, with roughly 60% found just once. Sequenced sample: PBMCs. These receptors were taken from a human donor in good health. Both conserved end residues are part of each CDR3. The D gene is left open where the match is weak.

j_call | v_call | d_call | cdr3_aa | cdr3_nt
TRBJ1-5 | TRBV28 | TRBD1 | CASSFPRTGDQPQHF | TGTGCCAGCAGTTTCCCCCGGACAGGGGATCAGCCCCAGCATTTT
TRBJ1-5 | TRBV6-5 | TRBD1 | CASSYTGTGDQPQHF | TGTGCCAGCAGTTACACCGGGACAGGGGACCAGCCCCAGCATTTT
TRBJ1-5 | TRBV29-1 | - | CSVANRNNQPQHF | TGCAGCGTGGCCAATCGAAACAATCAGCCCCAGCATTTT
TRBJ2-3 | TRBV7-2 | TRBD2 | CASNPGLERDTQYF | TGTGCCAGCAACCCGGGACTAGAGAGAGATACGCAGTATTTT
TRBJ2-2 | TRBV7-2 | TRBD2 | CASSPGGTGELFF | TGTGCCAGCAGCCCCGGGGGGACCGGGGAGCTGTTTTTT
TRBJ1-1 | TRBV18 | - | CASSPGSEGSPFF | TGTGCCAGCTCACCAGGGTCGGAGGGATCGCCTTTCTTT
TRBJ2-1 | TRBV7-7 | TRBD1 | CASSPGTGSNNEQFF | TGTGCCAGCAGCCCCGGGACAGGGTCGAACAATGAGCAGTTCTTC
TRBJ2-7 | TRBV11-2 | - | CASSLAGTYEQYF | TGTGCCAGCAGCTTAGCAGGAACCTACGAGCAGTACTTC
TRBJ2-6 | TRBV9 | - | CASSVISGANVLTF | TGTGCCAGCAGCGTAATATCTGGGGCCAACGTCCTGACTTTC
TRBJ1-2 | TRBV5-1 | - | CASSLDRTDYGYTF | TGCGCCAGCAGCTTGGATAGGACAGACTATGGCTACACCTTC
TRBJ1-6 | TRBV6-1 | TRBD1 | CASNLQGIGSPLHF | TGTGCCAGCAACCTACAGGGGATAGGTTCACCCCTCCACTTT
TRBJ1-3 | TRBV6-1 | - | CASRNRARGNTIYF | TGTGCCAGCAGAAACAGGGCGCGAGGAAACACCATATATTTT
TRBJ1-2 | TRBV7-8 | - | CASSPPGLQGYTF | TGTGCCAGCAGCCCACCAGGGTTACAAGGCTACACCTTC
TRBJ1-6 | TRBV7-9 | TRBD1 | CASSLNRGGDSPLHF | TGTGCCAGCAGCTTAAACAGGGGGGGTGATTCACCCCTCCACTTT
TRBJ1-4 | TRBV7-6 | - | CASTRGGPEKLFF | TGTGCCAGCACCCGGGGGGGACCTGAAAAACTGTTTTTT
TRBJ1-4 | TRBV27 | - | CASSSPPGGELFF | TGTGCCAGCAGTTCCCCTCCGGGGGGGGAACTGTTTTTT
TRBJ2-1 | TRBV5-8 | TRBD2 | CASSLVASGGINEQFF | TGTGCCAGCAGCTTGGTTGCTAGCGGGGGGATAAATGAGCAGTTCTTC